The sequence of this TCR beta chain was determined in a study of CD8+CD57+ T cells in acquired aplastic anemia (dated by TCRdb to between 2018 and 2020). As for the study more broadly: A mean of roughly 3.2 ug of DNA, ranging from roughly 0.17 to 30 ug, was extracted from sorted CD4+ and CD8+ cells. CD8+CD57+ expansion was defined as frequency above the mean frequency observed in healthy subjects.

Remarks on this clonotype: No antigen is known for it. No much larger clone is present one base from it, and per-base qualities are unavailable.

What the authors observed across the whole study: Roughly 30 CD8+ CDR3 sequences were found to be shared between patients and controls, but these sequences appeared to be highly expressed in patients and within the immunodominant clones of the patients. No significant difference in CD8+ Simpson's diversity was found between patients and healthy controls (P=0.060).

Genomic DNA served as template for TCR beta VDJ combination and CDR3 sequence profiling. An Illumina HiSeq 2000 was the platform used for TCR repertoire sequencing. Under the source paper's analysis protocol: Repertoires were assessed using TRBV/TRBJ rearrangement plots, CDR3 size and DJ length profiles, and Simpson's diversity index. The most abundant DNA sequence in the deep sequencing data was defined as the immunodominant clone. CDR3 amino acid sequences were screened for sharing across subjects and were compared with published repertoires and the VDJdb database. Using fastp at Q25 and MiXCR, TCRdb reprocessed the public reads and kept productive beta chains. Here each entry gathers all rows of one CDR3 protein and keeps the most common genes and DNA. TCRdb, rather than the study authors, made the V and J calls. The sample includes under 350,000 distinct CDR3 sequences, with approximately 60% observed a single time. Roughly 1.3% of the sample goes to the ten largest clones.

Flow cytometry had shown CD8+CD57+ cell expansion in the patients selected for sequencing. All patients had severe acquired aplastic anemia diagnosed by International Study of Aplastic Anemia and Agranulocytosis and Camitta criteria. No therapy had been received by the patients at the time of blood sampling. TCR repertoires of sorted CD4+ and CD8+ blood T cells from severe aplastic anemia patients and healthy subjects were deep-sequenced in the study. Patients were enrolled under clinicaltrials.gov protocols 00001620, 01623167, 00001397, 00071045, 00081523 and 00961064 in the USA. Ficoll-Paque density gradient centrifugation was used to isolate peripheral blood mononuclear cells. CD4+ and CD8+ T cells were sorted by FACS or magnetic beads before DNA extraction. The clonotype comes from a human donor with aplastic anemia. Sequencing input: sorted CD4+, CD8+, or CD8+CD57+ T cells (not recorded which) from PBMCs.

For the CDR3, the sequence is CASSKTGVTTEAFF. The bases read TGTGCCAGTAGTAAGACAGGGGTGACAACTGAAGCTTTCTTT. The rearranged segments are TRBV19 and TRBJ1-1, with 8 central nucleotides matching TRBD1. CDR3 length: 14 amino acids, cysteine to phenylalanine. The DNA shown is the 42-base CDR3, in frame from base 1. V and J are trimmed by 4 bases and 5 bases, and the gene matches miss 6 bases of the junction. As encoded in the germline V gene (reference sequence), CDR1 is LNHDA while CDR2 is SQIVND.